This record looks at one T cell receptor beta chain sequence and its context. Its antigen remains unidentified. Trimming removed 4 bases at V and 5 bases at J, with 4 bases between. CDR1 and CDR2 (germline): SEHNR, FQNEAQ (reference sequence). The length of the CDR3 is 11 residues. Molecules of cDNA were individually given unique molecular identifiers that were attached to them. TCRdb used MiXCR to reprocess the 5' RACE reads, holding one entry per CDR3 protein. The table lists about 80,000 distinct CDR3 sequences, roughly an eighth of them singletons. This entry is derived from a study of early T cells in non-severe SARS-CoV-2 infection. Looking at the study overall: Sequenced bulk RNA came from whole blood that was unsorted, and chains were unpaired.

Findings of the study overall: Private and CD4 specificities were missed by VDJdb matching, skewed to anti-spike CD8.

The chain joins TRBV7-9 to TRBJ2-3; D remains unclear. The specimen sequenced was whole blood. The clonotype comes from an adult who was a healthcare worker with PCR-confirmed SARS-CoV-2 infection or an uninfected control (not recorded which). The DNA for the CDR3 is TGTGCCAGCAGCTGGGGAGATACGCAGTATTTT. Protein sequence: CASSWGDTQYF.